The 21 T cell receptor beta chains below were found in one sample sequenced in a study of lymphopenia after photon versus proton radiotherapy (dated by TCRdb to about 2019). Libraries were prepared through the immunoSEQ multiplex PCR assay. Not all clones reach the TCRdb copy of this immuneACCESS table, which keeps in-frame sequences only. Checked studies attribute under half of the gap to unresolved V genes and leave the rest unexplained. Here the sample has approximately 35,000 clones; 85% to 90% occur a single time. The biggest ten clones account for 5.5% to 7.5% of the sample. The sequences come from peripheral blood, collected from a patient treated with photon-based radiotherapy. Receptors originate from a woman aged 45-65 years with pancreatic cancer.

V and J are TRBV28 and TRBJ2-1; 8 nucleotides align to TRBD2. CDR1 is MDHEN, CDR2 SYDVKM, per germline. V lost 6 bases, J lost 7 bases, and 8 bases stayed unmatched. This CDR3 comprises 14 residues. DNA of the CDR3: TGTGCCAGCAGGACGATTAGCGGGATAAATGAGCAGTTCTTC. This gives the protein CASRTISGINEQFF.

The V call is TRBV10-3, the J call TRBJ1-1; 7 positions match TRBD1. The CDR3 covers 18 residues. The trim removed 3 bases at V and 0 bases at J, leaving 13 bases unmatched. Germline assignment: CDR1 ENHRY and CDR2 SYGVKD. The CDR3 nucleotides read TGTGCCATCAGTGAAGGTGTACAGGGGATGAGGTTGAACACTGAAGCTTTCTTT. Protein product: CAISEGVQGMRLNTEAFF.

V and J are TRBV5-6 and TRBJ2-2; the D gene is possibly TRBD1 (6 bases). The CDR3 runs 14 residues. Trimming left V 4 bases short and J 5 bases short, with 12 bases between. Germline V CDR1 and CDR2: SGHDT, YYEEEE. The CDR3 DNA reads TGTGCCAGCAGCCGGGAAAGGGGGACCGGGGAGCTGTTTTTT. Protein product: CASSRERGTGELFF.

CDR3 sequence: CASSLLSRYSEAFF. The CDR3 DNA reads as TGTGCCAGCAGTTTATTAAGTCGATACAGTGAAGCTTTCTTT. The gene calls are TRBV28 and TRBJ1-1; D remains unclear. Germline V gene data show CDR1 as MDHEN and CDR2 as SYDVKM. The V and J ends lost 1 base and 7 bases respectively, with 13 bases between them. This CDR3 has 14 residues.

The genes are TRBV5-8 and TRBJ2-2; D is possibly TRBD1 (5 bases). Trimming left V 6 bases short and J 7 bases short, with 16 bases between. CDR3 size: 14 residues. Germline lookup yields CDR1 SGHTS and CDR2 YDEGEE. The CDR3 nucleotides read TGTGCCAGCAAGGGCCAGGGCCTCATCGGGGAGCTGTTTTTT. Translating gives CASKGQGLIGELFF.

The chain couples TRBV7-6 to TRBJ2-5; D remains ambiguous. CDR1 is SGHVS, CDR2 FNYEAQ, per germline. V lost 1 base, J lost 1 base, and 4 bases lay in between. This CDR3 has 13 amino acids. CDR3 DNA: TGTGCCAGCAGCTTAGGCCTCCAAGAGACCCAGTACTTC. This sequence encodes CASSLGLQETQYF.

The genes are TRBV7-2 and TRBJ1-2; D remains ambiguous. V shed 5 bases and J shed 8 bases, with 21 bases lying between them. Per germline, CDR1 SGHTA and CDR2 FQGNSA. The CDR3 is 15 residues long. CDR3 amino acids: CASSQTGSPIEGYTF. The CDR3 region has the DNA TGTGCCAGCAGCCAAACCGGGTCCCCTATTGAGGGCTACACCTTC. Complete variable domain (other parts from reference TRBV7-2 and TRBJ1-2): GAGVSQSPSNKVTEKGKDVELRCDPISGHTALYWYRQSLGQGLEFLIYFQGNSAPDKSGLPSDRFSAERTGGSVSTLTIQRTQQEDSAVYLCASSQTGSPIEGYTFGSGTRLTVV.

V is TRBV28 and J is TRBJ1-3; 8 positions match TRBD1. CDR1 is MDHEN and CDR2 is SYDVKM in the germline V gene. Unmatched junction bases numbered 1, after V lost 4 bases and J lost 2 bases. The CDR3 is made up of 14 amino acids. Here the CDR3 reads CASSSDRAGNTIYF. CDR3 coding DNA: TGTGCCAGCAGTTCGGACAGGGCTGGAAACACCATATATTTT. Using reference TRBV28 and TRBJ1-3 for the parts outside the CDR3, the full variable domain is DVKVTQSSRYLVKRTGEKVFLECVQDMDHENMFWYRQDPGLGLRLIYFSYDVKMKEKGDIPEGYSVSREKKERFSLILESASTNQTSMYLCASSSDRAGNTIYFGEGSWLTVV.

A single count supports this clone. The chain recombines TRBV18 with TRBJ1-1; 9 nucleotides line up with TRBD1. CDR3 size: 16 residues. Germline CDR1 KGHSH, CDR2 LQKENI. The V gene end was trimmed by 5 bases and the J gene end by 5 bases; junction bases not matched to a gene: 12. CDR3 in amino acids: CASSSGQGRGGTEAFF. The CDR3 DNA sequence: TGTGCCAGCTCATCGGGACAGGGTAGGGGAGGGACTGAAGCTTTCTTT.

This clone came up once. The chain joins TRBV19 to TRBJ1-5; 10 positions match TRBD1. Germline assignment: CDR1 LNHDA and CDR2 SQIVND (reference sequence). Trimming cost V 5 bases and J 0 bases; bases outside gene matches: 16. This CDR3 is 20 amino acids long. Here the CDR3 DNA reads TGTGCCAGTAGTCTCCCGGGACAGGGGATTGTCGCGCCTAGCAATCAGCCCCAGCATTTT. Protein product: CASSLPGQGIVAPSNQPQHF.

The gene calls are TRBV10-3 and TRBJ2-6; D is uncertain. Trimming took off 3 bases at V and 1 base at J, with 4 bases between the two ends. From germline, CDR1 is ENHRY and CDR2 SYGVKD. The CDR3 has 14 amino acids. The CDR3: CAISDSSGANVLTF. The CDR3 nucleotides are TGTGCCATCAGTGACAGTTCTGGGGCCAACGTCCTGACTTTC.

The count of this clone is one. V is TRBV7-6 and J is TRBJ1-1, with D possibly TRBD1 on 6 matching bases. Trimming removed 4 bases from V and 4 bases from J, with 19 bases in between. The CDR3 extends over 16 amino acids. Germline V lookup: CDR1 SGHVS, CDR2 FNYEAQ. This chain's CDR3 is CASSSGVIGSGTEAFF. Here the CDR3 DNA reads TGTGCCAGCAGCTCAGGGGTCATCGGTAGCGGCACTGAAGCTTTCTTT. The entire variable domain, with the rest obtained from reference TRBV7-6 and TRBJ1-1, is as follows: GAGVSQSPRYKVTKRGQDVALRCDPISGHVSLYWYRQALGQGPEFLTYFNYEAQQDKSGLPNDRFSAERPEGSISTLTIQRTEQRDSAMYRCASSSGVIGSGTEAFFGQGTRLTVV.

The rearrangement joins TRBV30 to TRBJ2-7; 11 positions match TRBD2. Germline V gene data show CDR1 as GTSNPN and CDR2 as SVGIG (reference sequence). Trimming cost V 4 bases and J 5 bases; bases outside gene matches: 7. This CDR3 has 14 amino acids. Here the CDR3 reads CAWTSGTSGHEQYF. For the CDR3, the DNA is TGTGCCTGGACATCCGGGACTAGCGGCCACGAGCAGTACTTC.

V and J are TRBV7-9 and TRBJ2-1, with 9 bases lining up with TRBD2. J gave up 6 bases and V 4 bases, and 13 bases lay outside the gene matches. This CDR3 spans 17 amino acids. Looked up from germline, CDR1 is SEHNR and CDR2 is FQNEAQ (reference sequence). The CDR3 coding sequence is TGTGCCAGCAGCTCCCTAGTTGTGGCGGGAGGGCCCAATGAGCAGTTCTTC. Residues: CASSSLVVAGGPNEQFF.

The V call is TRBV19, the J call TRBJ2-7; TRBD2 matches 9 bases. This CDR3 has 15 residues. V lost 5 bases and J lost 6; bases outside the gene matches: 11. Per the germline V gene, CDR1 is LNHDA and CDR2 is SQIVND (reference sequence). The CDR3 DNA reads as TGTGCCAGTAGTTCAGGTGGTAGCGGGAGAGGCGAGCAGTACTTC. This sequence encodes CASSSGGSGRGEQYF.

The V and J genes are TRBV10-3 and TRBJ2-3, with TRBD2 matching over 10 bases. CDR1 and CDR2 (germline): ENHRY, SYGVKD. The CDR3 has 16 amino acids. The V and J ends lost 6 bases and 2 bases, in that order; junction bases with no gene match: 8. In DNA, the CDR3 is TGTGCCATCAGCGATACAGCGGGAGGGCTCACAGATACGCAGTATTTT. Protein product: CAISDTAGGLTDTQYF.

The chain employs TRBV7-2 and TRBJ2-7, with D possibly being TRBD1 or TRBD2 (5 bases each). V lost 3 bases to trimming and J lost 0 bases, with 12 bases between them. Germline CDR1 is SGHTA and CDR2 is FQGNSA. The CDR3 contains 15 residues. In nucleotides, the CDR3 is TGTGCCAGCAGCTTGCCGGATGGGGGCTCCTACGAGCAGTACTTC. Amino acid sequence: CASSLPDGGSYEQYF.

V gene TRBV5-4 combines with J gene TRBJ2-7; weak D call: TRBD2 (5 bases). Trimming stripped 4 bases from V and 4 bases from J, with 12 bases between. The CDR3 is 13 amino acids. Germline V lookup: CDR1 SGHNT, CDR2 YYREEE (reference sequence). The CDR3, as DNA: TGTGCCAGCAGCCGGGGTGACTCGTACGAGCAGTACTTC. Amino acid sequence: CASSRGDSYEQYF.

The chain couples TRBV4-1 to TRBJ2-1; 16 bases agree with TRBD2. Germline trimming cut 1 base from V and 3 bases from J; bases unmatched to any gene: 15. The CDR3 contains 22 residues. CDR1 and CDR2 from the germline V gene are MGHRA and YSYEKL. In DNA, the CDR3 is TGCGCCAGCAGCCAAGTCCGTTTAGGGACTAGCGGGAGGGAGATCTACTACAATGAGCAGTTCTTC. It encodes CASSQVRLGTSGREIYYNEQFF.

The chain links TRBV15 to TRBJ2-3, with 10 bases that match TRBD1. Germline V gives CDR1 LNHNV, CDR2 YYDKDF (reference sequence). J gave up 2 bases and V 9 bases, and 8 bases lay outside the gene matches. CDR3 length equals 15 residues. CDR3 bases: TGTGCCACGCGGACAGGGGGACGCTACACAGATACGCAGTATTTT. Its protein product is CATRTGGRYTDTQYF.

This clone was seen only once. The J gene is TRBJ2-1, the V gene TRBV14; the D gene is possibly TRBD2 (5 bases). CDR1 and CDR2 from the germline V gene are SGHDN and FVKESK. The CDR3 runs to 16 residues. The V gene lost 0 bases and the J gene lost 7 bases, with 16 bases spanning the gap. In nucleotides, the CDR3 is TGTGCCAGCAGCCAAGATCACGGGGTAGGGTCGAATGAGCAGTTCTTC. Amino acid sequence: CASSQDHGVGSNEQFF.